Described below is a single T cell receptor beta chain sequence and its context. No antigen is known for it. Expansion with viral peptide pools was applied to antigen-specific CD4+ T cells by the ViraFEST assay prior to sequencing. Investigators separated out CD4+ T cells once 10 days of culture had passed. Participants got two doses of BNT162b2 or mRNA-1273 vaccine. Among the vaccine recipients, none had a prior SARS-CoV-2 infection, and nucleocapsid antibodies were negative. About 2.1 million PBMC were placed in each well, which was supplemented with approximately 9.9 IU/ml IL-2 and 7.5 to 10 ug/ml peptides. The authors exchanged half the medium for IL-2 medium on days 3 and 7. Data came from immunoSEQ multiplex PCR; TCRdb stores just in-frame clones and leaves some out. The data show 25,000 to 30,000 clones, over 55% seen once. This sample was included in a study of vaccination effects on CD4 cells after COVID-19. Study as a whole: Researchers obtained post-vaccine samples at a median of 72 days past the second dose.

V gave up 5 bases and J gave up 6 bases, with 8 bases separating them. Germline values: CDR1 LNHNV, CDR2 YYDKDF (reference sequence). The CDR3 contains 12 residues. The TCR originated in a human donor who received a COVID-19 vaccine. This material consisted of CD4+ T cells from PBMCs cultured with HCoV-NL63 spike peptides, taken after COVID-19 vaccination. The chain employs TRBV15 and TRBJ1-5; D remains ambiguous. The CDR3 DNA reads TGTGCCACCAGCCAAAATGTTCAGCCCCAGCATTTT. It translates to CATSQNVQPQHF.